The TCR beta chain described here comes from a study of blood T cell repertoires in COVID-19. Study-level information: Sites across the United States, Italy and Spain contributed samples from acute and convalescent COVID-19. The analysed material was cDNA or gDNA that came from T cells, B-cell-depleted T cells, or PBMCs.

Original processing notes: Nucleated cell number was recorded as an estimate derived from reference gene primer amplification. The protocol was immunoSEQ multiplex PCR, while the TCRdb copy is restricted to in-frame clones and leaves out a portion. V and J calls and clone size are those listed in that table; D and trimming were worked out from the DNA. The table includes 100,000 to 150,000 clones, about 81% detected once. Trimming cost V 5 bases and J 7 bases, with 17 bases left between them. CDR3 length equals 15 residues. Per germline, CDR1 MNHEY and CDR2 SVGAGI. The chain has TRBV6-5 and TRBJ2-2; weak D call: TRBD1 (6 bases). Sequenced sample: peripheral blood. The origin of this receptor is a woman aged 45 to 65 with acute or convalescent COVID-19. CDR3 loop: CASSTNQGSGGELFF. The CDR3 nucleotides read TGTGCCAGCAGTACAAATCAGGGGTCAGGCGGGGAGCTGTTTTTT.